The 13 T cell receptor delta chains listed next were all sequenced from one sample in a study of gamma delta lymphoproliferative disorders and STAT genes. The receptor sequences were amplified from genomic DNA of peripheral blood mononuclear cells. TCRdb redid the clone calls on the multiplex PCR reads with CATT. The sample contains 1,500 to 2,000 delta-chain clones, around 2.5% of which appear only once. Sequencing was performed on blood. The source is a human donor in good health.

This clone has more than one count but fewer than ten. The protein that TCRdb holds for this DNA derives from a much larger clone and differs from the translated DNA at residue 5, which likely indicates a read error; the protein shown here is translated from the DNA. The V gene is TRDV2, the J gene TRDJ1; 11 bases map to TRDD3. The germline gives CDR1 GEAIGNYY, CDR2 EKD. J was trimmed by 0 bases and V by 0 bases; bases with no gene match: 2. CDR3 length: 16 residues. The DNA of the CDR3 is TGTGCCTGTGACACCTTACTGGGGGATAACACCGATAAACTCATCTTT. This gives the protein CACDTLLGDNTDKLIF.

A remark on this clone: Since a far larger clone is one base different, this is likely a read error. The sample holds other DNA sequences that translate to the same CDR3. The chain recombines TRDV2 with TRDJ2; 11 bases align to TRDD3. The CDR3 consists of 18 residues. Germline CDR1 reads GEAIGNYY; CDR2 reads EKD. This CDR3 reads CACDTVLGDKALTAQLFF. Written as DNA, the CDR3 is TGTGCCTGTGACACCGTACTGGGGGATAAAGCTTTGACAGCGCAACTCTTCTTT.

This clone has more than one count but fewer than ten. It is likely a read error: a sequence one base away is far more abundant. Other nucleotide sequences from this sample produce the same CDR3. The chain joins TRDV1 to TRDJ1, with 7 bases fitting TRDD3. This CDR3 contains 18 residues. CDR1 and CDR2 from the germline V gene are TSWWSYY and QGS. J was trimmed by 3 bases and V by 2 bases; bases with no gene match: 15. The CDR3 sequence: CALGEMGNRGYGADKLIF. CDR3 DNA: TGTGCTCTTGGGGAAATGGGAAACCGAGGATACGGCGCCGATAAACTCATCTTT.

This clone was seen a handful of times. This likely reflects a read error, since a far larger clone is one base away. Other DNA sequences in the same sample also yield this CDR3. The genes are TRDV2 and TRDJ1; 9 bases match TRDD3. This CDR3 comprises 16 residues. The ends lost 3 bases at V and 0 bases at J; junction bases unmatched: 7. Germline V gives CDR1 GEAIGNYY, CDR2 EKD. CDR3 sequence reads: CACDSLLGDNTDKLIF. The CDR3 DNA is TGTGCCTGTGACTCCTTATTGGGGGATAACACCGATAAACTCATCTTT.

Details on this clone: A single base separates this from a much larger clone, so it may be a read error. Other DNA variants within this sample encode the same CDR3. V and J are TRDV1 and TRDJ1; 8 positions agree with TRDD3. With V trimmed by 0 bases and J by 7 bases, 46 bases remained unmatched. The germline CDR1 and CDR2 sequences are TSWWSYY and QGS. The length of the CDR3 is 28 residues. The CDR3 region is CALGELRVLLPPVKGRTGAGYAPPKLIF. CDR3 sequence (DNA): TGTGCTCTTGGGGAACTACGGGTTCTCCTACCACCAGTCAAGGGACGCACCGGCGCGGGATACGCCCCCCCTAAACTCATCTTT.

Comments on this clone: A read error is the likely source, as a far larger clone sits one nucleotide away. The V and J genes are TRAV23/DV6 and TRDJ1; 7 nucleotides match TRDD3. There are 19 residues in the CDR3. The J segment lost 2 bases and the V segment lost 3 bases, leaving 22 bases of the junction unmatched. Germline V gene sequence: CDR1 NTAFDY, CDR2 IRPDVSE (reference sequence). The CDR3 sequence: CAANQHFPFRWGPTDKLIF. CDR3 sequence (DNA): TGTGCAGCAAATCAACACTTCCCTTTTCGCTGGGGGCCGACCGATAAACTCATCTTT.

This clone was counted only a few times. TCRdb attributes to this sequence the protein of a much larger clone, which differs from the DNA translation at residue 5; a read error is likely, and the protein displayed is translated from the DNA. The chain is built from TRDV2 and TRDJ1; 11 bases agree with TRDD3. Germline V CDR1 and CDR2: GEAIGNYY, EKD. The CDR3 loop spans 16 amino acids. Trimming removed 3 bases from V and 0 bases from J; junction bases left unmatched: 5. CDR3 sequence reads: CACDPLLGDNTDKLIF. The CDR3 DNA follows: TGTGCCTGTGACCCCTTACTGGGGGATAACACCGATAAACTCATCTTT.

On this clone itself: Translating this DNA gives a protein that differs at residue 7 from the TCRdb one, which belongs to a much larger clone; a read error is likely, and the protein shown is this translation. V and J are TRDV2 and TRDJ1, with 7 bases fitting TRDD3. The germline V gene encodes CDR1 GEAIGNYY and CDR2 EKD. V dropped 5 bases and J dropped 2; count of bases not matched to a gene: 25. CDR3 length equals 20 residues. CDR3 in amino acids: CACVDLRLGGSVITTDKLIF. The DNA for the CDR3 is TGTGCCTGTGTCGACCTACGCCTAGGGGGATCTGTCATTACGACCGATAAACTCATCTTT.

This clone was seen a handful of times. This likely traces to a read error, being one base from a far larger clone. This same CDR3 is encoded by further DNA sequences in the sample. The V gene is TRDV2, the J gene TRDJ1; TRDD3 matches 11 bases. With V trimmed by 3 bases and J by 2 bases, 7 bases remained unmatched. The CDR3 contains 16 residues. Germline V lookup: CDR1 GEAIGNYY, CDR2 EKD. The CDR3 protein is CACDSLLGDNTDKLIF. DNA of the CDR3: TGTGCCTGTGACTCCTTACTGGGGGATAATACCGATAAACTCATCTTT.

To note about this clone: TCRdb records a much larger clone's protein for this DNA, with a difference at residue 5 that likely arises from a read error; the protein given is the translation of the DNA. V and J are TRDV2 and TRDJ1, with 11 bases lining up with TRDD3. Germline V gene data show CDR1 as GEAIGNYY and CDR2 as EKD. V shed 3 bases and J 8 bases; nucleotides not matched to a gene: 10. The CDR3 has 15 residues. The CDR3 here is CACDALGGYVPKLIF. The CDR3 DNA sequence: TGTGCCTGTGACGCTCTTGGGGGATACGTCCCAAAACTCATCTTT.

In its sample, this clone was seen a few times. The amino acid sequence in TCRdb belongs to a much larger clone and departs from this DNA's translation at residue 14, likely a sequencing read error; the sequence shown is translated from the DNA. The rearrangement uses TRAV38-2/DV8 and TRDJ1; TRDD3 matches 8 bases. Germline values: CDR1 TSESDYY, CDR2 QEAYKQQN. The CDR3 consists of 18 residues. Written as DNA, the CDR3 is TGTGCTTGTTTCTTCACTGGGGGGTCTTTAAAGTACACCAATAAACTCATCTTT. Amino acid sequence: CACFFTGGSLKYTNKLIF.

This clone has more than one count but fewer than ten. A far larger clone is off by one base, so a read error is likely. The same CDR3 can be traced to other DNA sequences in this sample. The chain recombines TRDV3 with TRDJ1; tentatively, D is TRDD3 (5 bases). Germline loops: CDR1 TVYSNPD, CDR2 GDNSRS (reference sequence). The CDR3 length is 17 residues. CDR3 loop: CAFHPVDIWDHTDKLIF. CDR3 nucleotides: TGTGCCTTTCATCCAGTGGATATCTGGGATCACACCGATAAACTTATCTTT.

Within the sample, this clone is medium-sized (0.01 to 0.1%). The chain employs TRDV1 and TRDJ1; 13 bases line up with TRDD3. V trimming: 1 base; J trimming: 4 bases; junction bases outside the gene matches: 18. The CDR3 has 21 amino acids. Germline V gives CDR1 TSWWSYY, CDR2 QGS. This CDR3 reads CALGEPYSTTGGYAGGDKLIF. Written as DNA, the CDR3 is TGTGCTCTTGGGGAACCTTATTCCACGACTGGGGGATACGCCGGGGGCGATAAACTCATCTTT.